These T cell receptor beta chains were read from a single sample in a study of blood T cell repertoires in COVID-19. The assay was immunoSEQ multiplex PCR, and TCRdb's table has in-frame clones only and misses some. The table lists 87,000 or so clones, around nine tenths of them singletons. Material for sequencing was peripheral blood. The receptor source for this set is a woman of 80 years or more with acute or convalescent COVID-19. CDR3s include the opening cysteine and the closing phenylalanine or tryptophan. D genes are given only for firm matches. Clone size, where shown, is once, few, many, or a class for clones that have expanded.

cdr3_aa | cdr3_nt | clone_size | j_call | d_call | v_call
CASGLHRLGGAFF | TGTGCTAGTGGTTTGCACAGGCTCGGTGGAGCTTTCTTT | . | TRBJ1-1 | . | TRBV12-5
CASSEGETQYF | TGTGCCAGTAGTGAGGGAGAGACCCAGTACTTC | . | TRBJ2-5 | . | TRBV19
CASIVLTGGRTEAFF | TGTGCCAGCATCGTACTCACAGGGGGCCGGACTGAAGCTTTCTTT | once | TRBJ1-1 | TRBD1 | TRBV6-1
CASTSGLRANGYTF | TGTGCCAGTACCTCGGGACTCAGGGCGAATGGCTACACCTTC | . | TRBJ1-2 | . | TRBV19
CASSEDRTAGNTIYF | TGTGCCAGCAGTGAGGACCGGACAGCTGGAAACACCATATATTTT | . | TRBJ1-3 | . | TRBV25-1
CASSAFRQGVDEKLFF | TGTGCCAGCAGTGCCTTCAGACAGGGAGTTGATGAAAAACTGTTTTTT | . | TRBJ1-4 | TRBD1 | TRBV27
CASSLGESQETQYF | TGTGCCAGCAGCTTAGGGGAGTCCCAAGAGACCCAGTACTTC | . | TRBJ2-5 | . | TRBV11-3
CASGLRGERQETQYF | TGTGCTAGTGGTTTACGGGGGGAGAGGCAAGAGACCCAGTACTTC | . | TRBJ2-5 | TRBD2 | TRBV12-5
CASSPRDPRTVPDYEQYF | TGTGCCAGCAGCCCAAGGGATCCACGGACAGTCCCTGACTACGAGCAGTACTTC | once | TRBJ2-7 | . | TRBV11-3
CASRGTSNEQFF | TGTGCCAGCAGGGGAACTAGCAATGAGCAGTTCTTC | . | TRBJ2-1 | . | TRBV2
CASSRQGYEQYF | TGTGCCAGCAGCCGACAGGGATACGAGCAGTACTTC | . | TRBJ2-7 | TRBD1 | TRBV5-4
CASSEQTATGAFF | TGTGCCAGCAGTGAACAGACGGCCACGGGGGCTTTCTTT | . | TRBJ1-1 | . | TRBV6-1
CASSLSAGALDNEQFF | TGCGCCAGCAGCTTATCGGCGGGGGCCTTGGACAATGAGCAGTTCTTC | few | TRBJ2-1 | . | TRBV4-3
CASSSRGQGRTYEQYF | TGTGCCAGCAGTTCGAGGGGGCAGGGACGGACCTACGAGCAGTACTTC | . | TRBJ2-7 | TRBD1 | TRBV6-2/TRBV6-3
CASSAIRTSRSYEQYF | TGTGCCAGTAGTGCCATCCGGACTAGCCGATCCTACGAGCAGTACTTC | . | TRBJ2-7 | TRBD2 | TRBV19
CASSSGTLNTEAFF | TGCGCCAGCAGCAGCGGGACATTGAACACTGAAGCTTTCTTT | . | TRBJ1-1 | . | TRBV5-1
CASSLAWDSSGNTIYF | TGTGCCAGCAGCTTGGCGTGGGACAGCTCTGGAAACACCATATATTTT | . | TRBJ1-3 | TRBD1 | TRBV5-5
CASSASRAGANNEQFF | TGCGCCAGCAGTGCCAGCCGGGCGGGAGCCAACAATGAGCAGTTCTTC | . | TRBJ2-1 | TRBD2 | TRBV10-1
CASSIDGGTGELFF | TGTGCCAGTAGTATCGATGGAGGAACCGGGGAGCTGTTTTTT | . | TRBJ2-2 | . | TRBV19
CASSMGLAPGYEQYF | TGTGCCAGTAGCATGGGACTAGCGCCGGGCTACGAGCAGTACTTC | . | TRBJ2-7 | TRBD2 | TRBV19
CASSRDPSSTDTQYF | TGTGCCAGCAGCCGGGATCCCTCTAGCACAGATACGCAGTATTTT | once | TRBJ2-3 | . | TRBV6-5
CASSLYSGVSYEQYF | TGCGCCAGCAGCCTCTATTCAGGGGTTTCCTACGAGCAGTACTTC | once | TRBJ2-7 | . | TRBV4-3
CAWSVLVAGGFTEAFF | TGTGCCTGGAGTGTACTCGTGGCAGGGGGGTTCACTGAAGCTTTCTTT | . | TRBJ1-1 | TRBD1 | TRBV30
CASRPESYNSPLHF | TGCGCCAGCAGGCCAGAATCCTATAATTCACCCCTCCACTTT | . | TRBJ1-6 | . | TRBV5-1
CASHRDRPYTEAFF | TGTGCCAGCCACAGGGACCGTCCATACACTGAAGCTTTCTTT | . | TRBJ1-1 | . | TRBV28
CASSESGINQPQHF | TGTGCCAGCAGTGAATCGGGGATCAATCAGCCCCAGCATTTT | medium-sized | TRBJ1-5 | . | TRBV2
CASSKDRPSGWEQYF | TGTGCCAGCAGTAAGGACAGACCCTCGGGTTGGGAGCAGTACTTC | . | TRBJ2-7 | . | TRBV2
CASSESRQGHTEAFF | TGTGCCAGCAGTGAAAGCCGACAGGGACACACTGAAGCTTTCTTT | . | TRBJ1-1 | TRBD1 | TRBV6-1
CASSRRGSHNEQFF | TGTGCCAGCAGCCGCAGGGGGTCCCACAATGAGCAGTTCTTC | . | TRBJ2-1 | TRBD1 | TRBV7-3
CAISESIGGGAYEQYF | TGTGCCATCAGTGAGTCGATCGGGGGGGGCGCCTACGAGCAGTACTTC | . | TRBJ2-7 | TRBD2 | TRBV10-3
CASSLLRLAGGFQQETQYF | TGTGCCAGCTCACTACTTCGACTAGCGGGGGGCTTCCAGCAAGAGACCCAGTACTTC | . | TRBJ2-5 | TRBD2 | TRBV18
CASSSFDTQYF | TGTGCCAGTAGTTCATTCGATACGCAGTATTTT | once | TRBJ2-3 | . | TRBV19
CASSGGQVQPQHF | TGTGCCAGCAGCGGTGGACAGGTTCAGCCCCAGCATTTT | . | TRBJ1-5 | TRBD1 | TRBV6-5
CASSSRVRLAGTRETQYF | TGTGCCAGCAGCTCCCGGGTTCGACTAGCGGGGACCCGAGAGACCCAGTACTTC | . | TRBJ2-5 | TRBD2 | TRBV27
CASSLKSGNTGELFF | TGTGCCAGCAGCTTAAAATCCGGGAACACCGGGGAGCTGTTTTTT | . | TRBJ2-2 | . | TRBV7-2
CASSYSSFPQHF | TGTGCCAGCAGTTACTCGTCGTTTCCCCAGCATTTT | . | TRBJ1-5 | . | TRBV6-6
CASSPRVIGDEQYF | TGTGCCAGTAGTCCCCGTGTTATAGGGGACGAGCAGTACTTC | . | TRBJ2-7 | . | TRBV19
CASSPRLAYEQYF | TGTGCCAGCAGTCCCCGACTAGCTTACGAGCAGTACTTC | . | TRBJ2-7 | TRBD2 | TRBV12-3/TRBV12-4
CASSQDLGELFF | TGCGCCAGCAGCCAAGACCTCGGGGAGCTGTTTTTT | . | TRBJ2-2 | . | TRBV4-3
CASSSQNTEAFF | TGTGCCAGCAGTTCCCAGAACACTGAAGCTTTCTTT | . | TRBJ1-1 | . | TRBV6-6
CAWSPDRAYGYTF | TGTGCCTGGAGCCCCGACAGAGCCTATGGCTACACCTTC | . | TRBJ1-2 | . | TRBV30
CASTQDNQPQHF | TGTGCCAGCACCCAGGACAATCAGCCCCAGCATTTT | . | TRBJ1-5 | . | TRBV6-6